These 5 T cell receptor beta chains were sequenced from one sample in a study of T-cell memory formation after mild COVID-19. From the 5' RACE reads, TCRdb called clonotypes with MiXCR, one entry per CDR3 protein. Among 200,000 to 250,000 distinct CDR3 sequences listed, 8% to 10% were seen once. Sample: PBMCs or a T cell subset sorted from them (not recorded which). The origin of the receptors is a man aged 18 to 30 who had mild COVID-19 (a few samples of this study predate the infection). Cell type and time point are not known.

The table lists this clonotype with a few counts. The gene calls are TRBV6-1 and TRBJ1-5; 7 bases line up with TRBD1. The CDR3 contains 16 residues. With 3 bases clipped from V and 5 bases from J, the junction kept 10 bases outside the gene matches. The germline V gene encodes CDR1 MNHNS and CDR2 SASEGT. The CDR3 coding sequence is TGTGCCAGCAGTGAGAACTACAGGGGAGGGTATCAGCCCCAGCATTTT. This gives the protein CASSENYRGGYQPQHF.

CDR3: CASNPYRGHQPQHF. In DNA form, the CDR3 reads TGTGCCAGCAACCCGTACAGGGGGCACCAGCCCCAGCATTTT. The gene calls are TRBV28 and TRBJ1-5, with 9 bases lining up with TRBD1. This CDR3 contains 14 residues. Germline CDR1 and CDR2: MDHEN and SYDVKM. V was clipped by 7 bases and J by 7 bases; unmatched bases: 8.

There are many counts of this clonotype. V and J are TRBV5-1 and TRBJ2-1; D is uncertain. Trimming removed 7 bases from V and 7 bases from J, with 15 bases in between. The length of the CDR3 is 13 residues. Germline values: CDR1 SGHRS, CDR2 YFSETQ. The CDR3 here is CASAFLGGNEQFF. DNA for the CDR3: TGCGCCAGCGCCTTTTTGGGTGGAAATGAGCAGTTCTTC.

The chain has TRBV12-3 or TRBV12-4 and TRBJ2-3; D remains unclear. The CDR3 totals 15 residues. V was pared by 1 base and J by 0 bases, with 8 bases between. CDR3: CASSLGTTSTDTQYF. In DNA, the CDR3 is TGTGCCAGCAGTTTAGGTACAACTAGCACAGATACGCAGTATTTT.

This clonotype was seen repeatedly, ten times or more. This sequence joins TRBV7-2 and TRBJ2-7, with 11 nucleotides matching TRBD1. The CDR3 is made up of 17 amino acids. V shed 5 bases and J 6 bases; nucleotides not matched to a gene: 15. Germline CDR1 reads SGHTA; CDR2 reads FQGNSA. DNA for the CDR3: TGTGCCAGCAGCCCCCGTGCCGGGACAGGGGGGATATTCGAGCAGTACTTC. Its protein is CASSPRAGTGGIFEQYF. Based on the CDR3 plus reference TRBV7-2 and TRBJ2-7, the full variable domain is GAGVSQSPSNKVTEKGKDVELRCDPISGHTALYWYRQSLGQGLEFLIYFQGNSAPDKSGLPSDRFSAERTGGSVSTLTIQRTQQEDSAVYLCASSPRAGTGGIFEQYFGPGTRLTVT.